This TCR beta chain came from a study of post-analysis software for immune sequencing data (dated by TCRdb to about 2015). With respect to the entire study: The recorded disease courses included relapsing-remitting, secondary progressive and progressive-relapsing multiple sclerosis, and some patients had no subtype annotation. Patient repertoires were compared against roughly 11 previously published healthy control repertoires from donors aged roughly 6 to 25 years. A subset of samples was prepared in parallel using single-end sample barcoding, then pooled and co-amplified after Illumina adapter ligation. General findings and caveats noted by the study authors: Compared with controls, multiple sclerosis patients had significantly lower normalized Chao1 diversity, a finding suggesting substantial peripheral T-cell clonal expansion. Direct clustering with F measure showed strong co-clustering of samples prepared in the same batch, prompting a batch-effect correction. Significantly higher frequencies in patients than in controls were found for five or six TRBV segments, including TRBV5-6, TRBV5-1 and TRBV20-1. The multiple sclerosis patient group was slightly younger than the control group.

Concerning this clonotype: Its antigen is still unknown. Base qualities are not provided; no much larger clone lies one nucleotide away.

The library was generated by PCR. The instrument was an Illumina HiSeq 2500. Unique molecular identifiers were incorporated into TCR beta cDNA libraries to reduce PCR and sequencing biases. Roughly 500,000 cDNA molecules were obtained for every 1 to 10 million input T cells, so each molecule roughly corresponded to one T cell. The same protocol used for the earlier healthy control dataset was applied to prepare and sequence the patient libraries. Within a given batch, samples were prepared together, multiplexed and sequenced on the same HiSeq lane. For the original study's pipeline: Raw barcoded reads were processed with MIGEC, discarding single-read molecular identifier groups before consensus assembly and CDR3 extraction. Clonotype tables were post-analysed with VDJtools, and diversity was normalized by down-sampling all datasets to the smallest sample size. In repertoire overlap clustering, CDR3 amino acid sequences, but not nucleotide sequences, were matched to correct batch-related cross-sample contamination. TCRdb reworked the public reads: Q25 trimming with fastp, MiXCR clone assembly, productive beta chains retained. Under each unique CDR3 protein, matching rows form one entry showing the most common genes and DNA. None of the V and J calls come from the authors' own analysis; TCRdb made them. The sample profile shows some 690,000 distinct CDR3 sequences; approximately 59% of them were found once. The ten most abundant clones make up approximately 10% of the sample.

Its CDR3 holds 12 amino acids, cysteine through phenylalanine. Only CDR3 DNA remains: 36 bases, in frame from the first base. Looking up the germline V gene (reference sequence) yields CDR1 DFQATT and CDR2 SNEGSKA. V is clipped by 5 bases and J by 0 bases, and the sequence between their germline boundaries is 8 bases long. To demonstrate the VDJtools post-analysis software, TCR beta repertoires were profiled from the peripheral blood of some 12 young patients with multiple sclerosis. The patients with multiple sclerosis were children and adolescents between 6 and 15 years of age. Recombination connected TRBV20-1 to TRBJ2-7, with the D gene not clear enough to name. This sequence originates from a girl aged 2 to 9 with multiple sclerosis. The sequencing input was blood. The DNA sequence reads TGCAGTGCTTGCCAGGACTCCTACGAGCAGTACTTC. Its protein is CSACQDSYEQYF.